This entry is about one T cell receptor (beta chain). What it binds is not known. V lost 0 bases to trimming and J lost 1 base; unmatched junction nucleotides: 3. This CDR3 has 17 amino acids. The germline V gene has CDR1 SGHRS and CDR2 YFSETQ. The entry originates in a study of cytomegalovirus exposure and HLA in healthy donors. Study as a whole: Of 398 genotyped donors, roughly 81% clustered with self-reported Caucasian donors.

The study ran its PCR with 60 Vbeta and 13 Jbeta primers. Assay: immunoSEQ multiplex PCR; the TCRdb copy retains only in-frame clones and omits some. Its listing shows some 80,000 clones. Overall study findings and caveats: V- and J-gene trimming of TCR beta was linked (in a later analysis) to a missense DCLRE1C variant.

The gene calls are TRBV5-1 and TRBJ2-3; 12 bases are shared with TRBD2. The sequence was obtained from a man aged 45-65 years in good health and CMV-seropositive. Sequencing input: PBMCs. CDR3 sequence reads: CASSLELAGGGTDTQYF. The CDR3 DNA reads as TGCGCCAGCAGCTTGGAGCTAGCGGGGGGGGGCACAGATACGCAGTATTTT.